This note documents a single T cell receptor (beta chain) sequence. Its matching antigen is unknown. The library targeted TCRbeta and was prepared with unique molecular identifiers. TCRdb redid the calling of the PCR reads with MiXCR, one entry per CDR3 protein. The table shows about a million distinct CDR3 sequences, with roughly 29% occurring only once. The data stem from a study of T-cell reconstitution after alpha-beta-depleted transplantation in children. Study-level points and caveats: The origin of alpha-beta T cells about two months after transplant was reportedly several hundred expanded graft clones.

This clonotype was sampled from a boy under two years old who had a stem cell transplant for SCID, so the T cells may come from the graft donor. The material was PBMCs, mostly from graft donor cells, obtained 360 days after TCRalphabeta/CD19-depleted stem cell transplant.

DNA for the CDR3: TGTGCCAGCAGATTCGACAGCAATGAGCAGTTCTTC. It codes for CASRFDSNEQFF. This rearrangement joins TRBV12-3 or TRBV12-4 to TRBJ2-1, with D perhaps matching TRBD1 (5 bases). V lost 6 bases and J 6 bases, leaving 9 bases between the germline ends. This CDR3 has 12 residues.